This paragraph covers one T cell receptor (beta chain) sequence. Profiled with immunoSEQ multiplex PCR; TCRdb holds only in-frame clones, not every one. The sample holds around 160,000 clones; around nine tenths are singletons and the top ten take around a tenth. The data stem from a study of blood T cell repertoires in COVID-19. V was trimmed by 6 bases and J by 0 bases, leaving 12 bases between them. The CDR3 has 15 amino acids. CDR1 is LNHNV, CDR2 YYDKDF, per germline (reference sequence). The sequencing sample was made of peripheral blood. This receptor was taken from a woman in her 70s with COVID-19, enrolled during active disease. The rearrangement uses TRBV15 and TRBJ1-3; D not certain. In DNA form, the CDR3 reads TGTGCCACCAGGAGCGACGAGAACTCTGGAAACACCATATATTTT. It translates to CATRSDENSGNTIYF. The full variable domain, with the rest looked up from reference TRBV15 and TRBJ1-3, is DAMVIQNPRYQVTQFGKPVTLSCSQTLNHNVMYWYQQKSSQAPKLLFHYYDKDFNNEADTPDNFQSRRPNTSFCFLDIRSPGLGDTAMYLCATRSDENSGNTIYFGEGSWLTVV.